This T cell receptor beta chain was identified in a study of OX40 agonist ivuxolimab in advanced cancers. Overall study: The study treated patients with ivuxolimab, an agonistic anti-OX40 (CD134) antibody. A male proportion of approximately 83% was recorded, with mean age approximately 64 years and range roughly 20 to 85. While on treatment, patients had intravenous ivuxolimab at 0.01 to 10 mg/kg every 2 weeks.

The repertoire was sequenced with immunoSEQ multiplex PCR; TCRdb's copy has only in-frame clones and lacks some. The sample carries fewer than 95,000 clones, about 89% recorded once. Deletions cut 0 bases from V and 4 bases from J, with 17 bases between. This CDR3 has 16 residues. CDR1 SGHRS and CDR2 YFSETQ come from the germline V gene. The rearrangement joins TRBV5-1 to TRBJ2-7, with D unclear. This specimen was CD4+ or CD8+ T cells sorted from blood, taken in a trial of the OX40 agonist ivuxolimab. This clonotype was sampled from an adult with an advanced solid tumor such as melanoma, head and neck, liver or kidney cancer. CDR3 sequence: CASSLGVDFGAYEQYF. The CDR3 nucleotides are TGCGCCAGCAGCTTGGGGGTGGATTTCGGCGCGTACGAGCAGTACTTC.